This is a list of T cell receptor beta chains from one sample in a study of cytomegalovirus exposure and HLA in healthy donors. The assay was immunoSEQ multiplex PCR, and TCRdb's table has in-frame clones only and misses some. The sample yields about 160,000 clones, more than 60% seen once. The material sequenced was PBMCs. The receptors originated from a male donor in good health and CMV-seronegative. Both conserved end residues are trimmed from each CDR3. A row's size may be missing; if present it is once, few, many or a size class.

v_call	clone_size	j_call	cdr3_aa
TRBV13	-	TRBJ1-1	ASSPIRPGLTDTEAF
TRBV28	once	TRBJ2-5	ASSLAGRGETQY
TRBV6-4	few	TRBJ1-2	ASSVAGVRGYT
TRBV2	-	TRBJ2-2	ASSDRGRVGELF
TRBV5-1	-	TRBJ2-2	ASNQRGFTGELF
TRBV7-9	-	TRBJ1-1	ASSPTGNVNTEAF
TRBV2	-	TRBJ1-1	ASRGMNTEAF
TRBV2	few	TRBJ2-3	ASSGGLAFTDTQY
TRBV11-2	once	TRBJ2-1	ASSQGQGWDEQF
TRBV5-1	-	TRBJ2-7	ASSKSGALSYEQY
TRBV5-1	-	TRBJ2-1	ASSMTGQNEQF
TRBV7-8	-	TRBJ2-1	ASSWGSTRGPLRNEQF
TRBV11-2	few	TRBJ2-1	ASSLFAGANNEQF
TRBV28	-	TRBJ2-4	ASRRWADKNIQY
TRBV5-1	-	TRBJ1-4	ASSWLRRQGEKLF
TRBV28	few	TRBJ2-7	ASSPPPPTSSYEQY
TRBV19	few	TRBJ1-1	ASTRTGMNTEAF
TRBV19	-	TRBJ1-3	ASSLGANSGNTIY
TRBV6-5	-	TRBJ1-4	ASSQGQGREKLF
TRBV19	-	TRBJ2-7	ASSIPPDGGSYEQY
TRBV6-5	-	TRBJ2-1	ASSYLAGGRGNEQF
TRBV9	-	TRBJ1-5	ASGGGQGAGQPQH
TRBV11-2	-	TRBJ1-2	ASSLDRGNGYT